The clone carrying this TCR beta chain was seen once. This sample stems from a study of blood T cell repertoires in COVID-19. Study at large: PBMCs, B-cell-depleted T cells, or T cells were the source of the cDNA or gDNA that made up the material.

CDR1 is SGDLS and CDR2 is YYNGEE in the germline V gene. The CDR3 loop spans 17 amino acids. The V end was cut by 0 bases, the J end by 0 bases, with 10 bases between. Authors' data handling: The authors estimated nucleated cell counts from reference gene primer amplification. Some clones are missing from TCRdb's copy, which holds only in-frame ones; the method was immunoSEQ multiplex PCR. D and trimming were read from the DNA, whereas the V and J calls and clone size are those reported in that table. The sample includes roughly 90,000 clones, approximately 80% of them seen just once. The specimen was peripheral blood. The chain carries TRBV9 and TRBJ1-6, with a weak D call TRBD1 (5 bases). The TCR comes from a woman of 80 years or more with active or convalescent COVID-19. CDR3 residues: CASSVGQGSSYNSPLHF. As DNA, the CDR3 is TGTGCCAGCAGCGTAGGCCAGGGAAGCTCCTATAATTCACCCCTCCACTTT.